These 27 T cell receptor beta chains came from one sample sequenced in a study of blood T cell repertoires in COVID-19. This table comes from immunoSEQ multiplex PCR, and its TCRdb copy is limited to in-frame clones, with some not included. The sample yields some 150,000 clones, about nine tenths seen once. The sequenced sample consisted of peripheral blood. The origin of the receptors is a woman older than 75 with acute or convalescent COVID-19.

V and J are TRBV29-1 and TRBJ1-1; TRBD1 might be the D (6 bases). Trimming took 7 bases from V and 1 from J, leaving 16 bases between them. Germline V gene sequence: CDR1 SQVTM, CDR2 ANQGSEA. CDR3 length: 14 residues. CDR3 residues: CSAHGGAQNTEAFF. The CDR3 coding sequence is TGCAGCGCACACGGGGGGGCCCAGAACACTGAAGCTTTCTTT.

The chain has TRBV5-1 and TRBJ2-1, with TRBD2 identical over 12 bases. V trimming: 0 bases; J trimming: 8 bases; junction bases outside the gene matches: 9. The V gene's germline CDR1 is SGHRS and CDR2 YFSETQ. There are 17 residues in the CDR3. The CDR3 reads CASSLETSGGLWDEQFF. The CDR3 region has the DNA TGCGCCAGCAGCTTGGAGACTAGCGGGGGCCTTTGGGATGAGCAGTTCTTC.

The CDR3 region is CAWGLMSSGNTIYF. The CDR3 nucleotides read TGTGCCTGGGGATTAATGAGCTCTGGAAACACCATATATTTT. V gene TRBV30 combines with J gene TRBJ1-3; D gene unclear. Trimming pared 5 bases from V and 0 bases from J, leaving 11 bases between. The CDR3 is made up of 14 amino acids. Per germline, CDR1 GTSNPN and CDR2 SVGIG (reference sequence).

The rearrangement joins TRBV6-5 to TRBJ2-1, with a tentative D call TRBD2 (5 bases). The CDR3 sequence is 16 residues long. CDR1 and CDR2 (germline): MNHEY, SVGAGI. Deletions cut 0 bases from V and 5 bases from J, with 14 bases between. The DNA of the CDR3 is TGTGCCAGCAGTTACTCGACATGGCGGGCTAACAATGAGCAGTTCTTC. This codes for CASSYSTWRANNEQFF.

The gene calls are TRBV10-1 and TRBJ2-2, with TRBD1 identical over 9 bases. Germline CDR1 is WNHNN and CDR2 is SYGVQD (reference sequence). Trimming removed 6 bases from V and 3 bases from J; junction bases left unmatched: 8. There are 16 residues in the CDR3. CDR3 nucleotide sequence: TGCGCCAGCAGAGACCGGGACAGGGCGGACACCGGGGAGCTGTTTTTT. Protein: CASRDRDRADTGELFF.

The chain is built from TRBV7-8 and TRBJ2-7; 9 bases fit TRBD1. Per germline, CDR1 SGHVS and CDR2 FQNEAQ. The CDR3 runs 16 residues. The junction had 9 bases not matched to a gene; V was cut back by 5 bases and J by 1 base. DNA of the CDR3: TGTGCCAGCAGCCCCCGGGACAGGGCCGCTTCCTACGAGCAGTACTTC. This sequence encodes CASSPRDRAASYEQYF.

V gene TRBV6-4 combines with J gene TRBJ1-1; D is uncertain. With 0 bases removed from V and 8 bases from J, the gap between germline ends came to 16 bases. The CDR3 has 15 amino acids. CDR1 is MRHNA and CDR2 is SNTAGT in the germline V gene. CDR3 nucleotide sequence: TGTGCCAGCAGTGACTCCTACGGAGATGCGGTGGAAGCTTTCTTT. Protein: CASSDSYGDAVEAFF.

The chain carries TRBV11-3 and TRBJ2-3; maybe TRBD1 (5 bases). Germline V lookup: CDR1 SGHNT, CDR2 YENEEA. CDR3 length: 15 residues. V was clipped by 2 bases and J by 1 base, with 10 bases between them. The DNA for the CDR3 is TGTGCCAGCAGCTTACAGGGTGGTGGCACAGATACGCAGTATTTT. This sequence encodes CASSLQGGGTDTQYF.

The chain employs TRBV2 and TRBJ1-1, with D perhaps TRBD1 (6 bases). This CDR3 is built from 14 residues. Between the trimmed V and J ends, which lost 3 bases and 5 bases, there was a span of 13 bases. Germline CDR1 and CDR2: SNHLY and FYNNEI. CDR3 protein: CASSDRTRGTEAFF. Here the CDR3 DNA reads TGTGCCAGCAGTGACCGGACCAGGGGTACTGAAGCTTTCTTT.

This clone was counted once. This rearrangement joins TRBV5-1 to TRBJ2-2; D is uncertain. Trimming removed 0 bases from V and 2 bases from J, with 11 bases in between. The CDR3 sequence is 16 residues long. Germline-derived CDR1 and CDR2 are SGHRS and YFSETQ. Here the CDR3 DNA reads TGCGCCAGCAGCTTGGGATACGGCGGAAACACCGGGGAGCTGTTTTTT. Translating gives CASSLGYGGNTGELFF.

V gene TRBV5-1 combines with J gene TRBJ2-5, with a tentative D call TRBD1 (6 bases). Trimming removed 2 bases from V and 3 bases from J, with 17 bases in between. Germline-derived CDR1 and CDR2 are SGHRS and YFSETQ. This CDR3 has 16 residues. Here the CDR3 reads CASSFGQTQGKETQYF. Written as DNA, the CDR3 is TGCGCCAGCAGCTTCGGTCAGACGCAGGGGAAAGAGACCCAGTACTTC.

This chain uses TRBV5-6 with TRBJ2-1; 15 positions match TRBD2. Trimming at V came to 4 bases and at J to 0 bases, leaving 8 bases not matched to a gene. The CDR3 covers 19 residues. Germline CDR1 reads SGHDT; CDR2 reads YYEEEE. The CDR3 loop is CASSPFRTSGGGSYNEQFF. DNA for the CDR3: TGTGCCAGCAGCCCCTTTCGGACTAGCGGGGGGGGCTCCTACAATGAGCAGTTCTTC.

The chain has TRBV4-2 and TRBJ1-5; D is perhaps TRBD1 (5 bases). Germline V gene sequence: CDR1 LGHNA, CDR2 YNFKEQ. This CDR3 is built from 15 residues. Between the trimmed V and J ends, which lost 2 bases and 0 bases, there was a span of 8 bases. The CDR3 nucleotides read TGTGCCAGCAGCCAACAGGGCAATAGCAATCAGCCCCAGCATTTT. This sequence encodes CASSQQGNSNQPQHF.

The V call is TRBV5-4, the J call TRBJ1-1; 7 bases are a match to TRBD1. The CDR3 sequence is 15 residues long. V lost 0 bases and J lost 3; bases outside the gene matches: 5. Germline assignment: CDR1 SGHNT and CDR2 YYREEE (reference sequence). CDR3 region: CASSLAGQRYTEAFF. For the CDR3, the DNA is TGTGCCAGCAGCTTGGCGGGACAGCGGTACACTGAAGCTTTCTTT.

The CDR3 DNA reads as TGTGCCAGCAGCCCCCGGCCAACAGGGGCGCGTGAGACCCAGTACTTC. Amino acids: CASSPRPTGARETQYF. J is TRBJ2-5 and V is TRBV21-1; the D segment call TRBD1 is taken from the table without a DNA check. TRBV21-1 is assigned pseudogene status. The CDR3 consists of 16 residues.

The rearrangement links TRBV6-5 to TRBJ1-1; D gene ambiguous. The CDR3 has 13 amino acids. V was trimmed by 2 bases and J by 4 bases, leaving 8 bases between them. Germline CDR1 and CDR2: MNHEY and SVGAGI. CDR3 loop: CASSYAGITEAFF. The CDR3, as DNA: TGTGCCAGCAGTTACGCGGGTATCACTGAAGCTTTCTTT.

J is TRBJ1-2 and V is TRBV19; 9 nucleotides match TRBD1. Trimming at V came to 4 bases and at J to 7 bases, leaving 7 bases not matched to a gene. This CDR3 region has 14 residues. Germline CDR1 LNHDA, CDR2 SQIVND (reference sequence). The CDR3 DNA sequence: TGTGCCAGTAGTAATCTACAGGGGGCAATTGGCTACACCTTC. Its translation is CASSNLQGAIGYTF. Variable domain in full (rest from reference TRBV19 and TRBJ1-2): DGGITQSPKYLFRKEGQNVTLSCEQNLNHDAMYWYRQDPGQGLRLIYYSQIVNDFQKGDIAEGYSVSREKKESFPLTVTSAQKNPTAFYLCASSNLQGAIGYTFGSGTRLTVV.

The CDR3 sequence is CASSETTDTYEQYF. CDR3 nucleotide sequence: TGTGCCAGCAGTGAAACGACGGACACGTACGAGCAGTACTTC. The V gene is TRBV2, the J gene TRBJ2-7, with D maybe TRBD1 (5 bases). The CDR3 extends over 14 amino acids. Trimming left V 2 bases short and J 4 bases short, with 12 bases between. The V gene's germline CDR1 is SNHLY and CDR2 FYNNEI.

The rearrangement uses TRBV6-6 and TRBJ1-4; 8 nucleotides line up with TRBD1. The V gene's germline CDR1 is MNHNY and CDR2 SVGAGI (reference sequence). The CDR3 spans 16 residues. J lost 2 bases, V lost 5 bases, and 7 bases had no gene match. Written as DNA, the CDR3 is TGTGCCAGCAGTACCCAGGGGGCAGGGACTAATGAAAAACTGTTTTTT. Translating gives CASSTQGAGTNEKLFF.

J is TRBJ1-6 and V is TRBV2; D gene ambiguous. The germline V and J ends were trimmed by 4 bases and 8 bases, with 12 bases remaining between them. CDR1 SNHLY and CDR2 FYNNEI come from the germline V gene. The length of the CDR3 is 14 residues. In nucleotides, the CDR3 is TGTGCCAGCAGTGCCCCCCTAGGAGATTCACCCCTCCACTTT. This codes for CASSAPLGDSPLHF.

The J gene is TRBJ1-5, the V gene TRBV5-6; TRBD1 aligns across 9 bases. The germline V gene encodes CDR1 SGHDT and CDR2 YYEEEE. V lost 1 base to trimming and J lost 5 bases; unmatched junction nucleotides: 10. The CDR3 extends over 17 amino acids. The CDR3 protein is CASSLRGQGGSDQPQHF. As DNA, the CDR3 is TGTGCCAGCAGCTTGCGGGGACAGGGTGGGTCGGATCAGCCCCAGCATTTT.

This clone was seen just once. This chain uses TRBV2 with TRBJ1-4; 10 nucleotides match TRBD1. The ends lost 6 bases at V and 7 bases at J; junction bases unmatched: 5. Germline-derived CDR1 and CDR2 are SNHLY and FYNNEI. The CDR3 consists of 14 residues. The CDR3 DNA follows: TGTGCCAGCAGGCCCGGGACAGGGGTTGAAAAACTGTTTTTT. Amino acids: CASRPGTGVEKLFF.

The chain joins TRBV19 to TRBJ1-1; D may be TRBD1 (6 bases). V lost 7 bases and J lost 0, with 18 bases in between. Looked up from germline, CDR1 is LNHDA and CDR2 is SQIVND (reference sequence). The CDR3 has 16 amino acids. The chain's CDR3 is CASKSGWGHMNTEAFF. DNA of the CDR3: TGTGCCAGTAAGTCAGGGTGGGGGCACATGAACACTGAAGCTTTCTTT.

The J gene is TRBJ1-3, the V gene TRBV7-8; the match to TRBD1 covers 9 bases. Germline values: CDR1 SGHVS, CDR2 FQNEAQ. V lost 4 bases and J lost 0; bases outside the gene matches: 7. The CDR3 covers 17 residues. The CDR3 here is CASSSNTGGSSGNTIYF. In DNA form, the CDR3 reads TGTGCCAGCAGCTCCAATACAGGGGGCAGCTCTGGAAACACCATATATTTT.

V usage is TRBV20-1 and J usage is TRBJ2-3; tentative D call: TRBD1 (5 bases). Per the germline V gene, CDR1 is DFQATT and CDR2 is SNEGSKA (reference sequence). The CDR3 covers 15 residues. The V gene lost 3 bases and the J gene lost 4 bases, with 17 bases spanning the gap. The CDR3 DNA sequence: TGCAGTGCTAGTCCCGTACAGGAAAATGCAGATACGCAGTATTTT. This encodes CSASPVQENADTQYF.

The chain uses TRBV29-1 and TRBJ1-1; TRBD1 matches 12 bases. The length of the CDR3 is 14 residues. The V and J ends lost 7 bases and 4 bases, in that order; junction bases with no gene match: 7. Looked up from germline, CDR1 is SQVTM and CDR2 is ANQGSEA. The chain's CDR3 is CSAGQGAPVTEAFF. In DNA form, the CDR3 reads TGCAGCGCGGGACAGGGGGCGCCGGTCACTGAAGCTTTCTTT.

The rearrangement joins TRBV10-3 to TRBJ1-5, with 11 positions matching TRBD1. With V trimmed by 11 bases and J by 0 bases, 9 bases remained unmatched. The CDR3 is made up of 16 amino acids. Germline loops: CDR1 ENHRY, CDR2 SYGVKD. CDR3 nucleotides: TGTGCCGCCTCAGGACAGGGGGCCGGTAGCAATCAGCCCCAGCATTTT. This encodes CAASGQGAGSNQPQHF.